This is a list of T cell receptor beta chains from one sample in a study of T-cell reconstitution after alpha-beta-depleted transplantation in children. TCRdb called the PCR reads again in MiXCR, with one record for every CDR3 protein. The repertoire holds 260,000 or so distinct CDR3 sequences, with around 11% as singletons. This sample comprised PBMCs from the stem cell graft donor, obtained from the stem cell graft. The receptors were gathered from a human donor who donated a stem cell graft to a child with acute lymphoblastic leukemia. CDR3s include the opening cysteine and the closing phenylalanine or tryptophan. D genes are given only for firm matches. Some rows have no size entry. The others give once, few or many, or a class for an expanded clone.

v_gene: TRBV6-6; j_gene: TRBJ1-6; d_gene: TRBD1; abundance: few; CDR3aa: CATYRGLDSPLHF; CDR3nt: TGTGCCACCTACAGGGGGCTCGATTCACCCCTCCACTTT
v_gene: TRBV3-1; j_gene: TRBJ2-6; d_gene: -; abundance: few; CDR3aa: CASTQDLRALSSGANVLTF; CDR3nt: TGTGCCAGCACCCAAGATTTGAGGGCCCTAAGCTCTGGGGCCAACGTCCTGACTTTC
v_gene: TRBV29-1; j_gene: TRBJ1-1; d_gene: TRBD1; abundance: many; CDR3aa: CSAKQGVGGTEAFF; CDR3nt: TGCAGCGCCAAACAGGGGGTCGGGGGCACTGAAGCTTTCTTT
v_gene: TRBV27; j_gene: TRBJ1-1; d_gene: TRBD1; abundance: many; CDR3aa: CASSLQGMRGEAFF; CDR3nt: TGTGCCAGCAGTCTACAGGGGATGCGGGGTGAAGCTTTCTTT
v_gene: TRBV5-1; j_gene: TRBJ2-2; d_gene: TRBD1; abundance: many; CDR3aa: CASSLAQGFAGELFF; CDR3nt: TGCGCCAGCAGCTTAGCACAGGGGTTCGCCGGGGAGCTGTTTTTT
v_gene: TRBV3-1; j_gene: TRBJ1-3; d_gene: -; abundance: many; CDR3aa: CASSRGLGDGNTIYF; CDR3nt: TGTGCCAGCAGCCGCGGTTTAGGAGACGGAAACACCATATATTTT
v_gene: TRBV6-1; j_gene: TRBJ2-3; d_gene: -; abundance: many; CDR3aa: CASSERSVTDTQYF; CDR3nt: TGTGCCAGCAGTGAACGATCAGTCACAGATACGCAGTATTTT
v_gene: TRBV27; j_gene: TRBJ2-1; d_gene: TRBD2; abundance: many; CDR3aa: CASSRLANSAYNEQFF; CDR3nt: TGTGCCAGCAGCAGACTAGCGAACTCGGCCTACAATGAGCAGTTCTTC
v_gene: TRBV5-4; j_gene: TRBJ2-7; d_gene: -; abundance: -; CDR3aa: CASRAGSTSEQYF; CDR3nt: TGTGCCAGCAGAGCCGGTTCCACCTCCGAGCAGTACTTC
v_gene: TRBV10-3; j_gene: TRBJ2-3; d_gene: -; abundance: many; CDR3aa: CAILQPGTDTQYF; CDR3nt: TGTGCCATCTTACAACCTGGCACAGATACGCAGTATTTT
v_gene: TRBV28; j_gene: TRBJ2-7; d_gene: TRBD1; abundance: few; CDR3aa: CASSWAGGEQYF; CDR3nt: TGTGCCAGCAGTTGGGCAGGGGGCGAGCAGTACTTC
v_gene: TRBV15; j_gene: TRBJ2-3; d_gene: TRBD2; abundance: -; CDR3aa: CATAPETSGRAKDTQYF; CDR3nt: TGTGCCACAGCCCCCGAAACTAGCGGGAGGGCCAAAGATACGCAGTATTTT
v_gene: TRBV5-1; j_gene: TRBJ1-2; d_gene: -; abundance: few; CDR3aa: CASSLHGEGTVGGYTF; CDR3nt: TGCGCCAGCAGCTTACACGGAGAAGGGACGGTCGGTGGCTACACCTTC
v_gene: TRBV24-1; j_gene: TRBJ1-2; d_gene: -; abundance: many; CDR3aa: CATSDRDINYGYTF; CDR3nt: TGTGCCACCAGTGACCGGGACATTAACTATGGCTACACCTTC
v_gene: TRBV29-1; j_gene: TRBJ2-5; d_gene: -; abundance: many; CDR3aa: CSVGGQYQETQYF; CDR3nt: TGCAGCGTGGGGGGACAGTACCAAGAGACCCAGTACTTC
v_gene: TRBV28; j_gene: TRBJ2-7; d_gene: TRBD1; abundance: many; CDR3aa: CASSSPTGTGPYEQYF; CDR3nt: TGTGCCAGCAGTTCCCCAACCGGGACAGGGCCCTACGAGCAGTACTTC
v_gene: TRBV5-1; j_gene: TRBJ2-3; d_gene: -; abundance: many; CDR3aa: CASRATGDTQYF; CDR3nt: TGCGCCAGCAGAGCTACAGGGGATACGCAGTATTTT
v_gene: TRBV19; j_gene: TRBJ2-7; d_gene: -; abundance: many; CDR3aa: CASSMNSYEQYF; CDR3nt: TGTGCCAGTAGTATGAACAGCTACGAGCAGTACTTC
v_gene: TRBV4-3; j_gene: TRBJ2-2; d_gene: -; abundance: many; CDR3aa: CASSQVVRGGGELFF; CDR3nt: TGCGCCAGCAGCCAAGTTGTCAGGGGTGGAGGGGAGCTGTTTTTT
v_gene: TRBV6-5; j_gene: TRBJ2-3; d_gene: -; abundance: many; CDR3aa: CASSYSQRSTDTQYF; CDR3nt: TGTGCCAGCAGTTACTCTCAGCGGAGCACAGATACGCAGTATTTT
v_gene: TRBV7-2; j_gene: TRBJ1-5; d_gene: -; abundance: -; CDR3aa: CASSPNHQGGQPQHF; CDR3nt: TGTGCCAGCAGCCCTAATCACCAGGGAGGTCAGCCCCAGCATTTT
v_gene: TRBV7-6; j_gene: TRBJ2-2; d_gene: -; abundance: many; CDR3aa: CASSLDQANTGELFF; CDR3nt: TGTGCCAGCAGCTTGGACCAGGCGAACACCGGGGAGCTGTTTTTT
v_gene: TRBV5-1; j_gene: TRBJ2-6; d_gene: -; abundance: few; CDR3aa: CASSLGVRAGANVLTF; CDR3nt: TGCGCCAGCAGCTTGGGGGTAAGGGCTGGGGCCAACGTCCTGACTTTC
v_gene: TRBV6-5; j_gene: TRBJ1-6; d_gene: -; abundance: many; CDR3aa: CASKGPNSPLHF; CDR3nt: TGTGCCAGCAAAGGACCTAATTCACCCCTCCACTTT
v_gene: TRBV7-9; j_gene: TRBJ1-2; d_gene: -; abundance: many; CDR3aa: CASSSDSFTSYTF; CDR3nt: TGTGCCAGCAGCTCGGACAGTTTTACCTCTTACACCTTC
v_gene: TRBV11-2; j_gene: TRBJ1-2; d_gene: -; abundance: many; CDR3aa: CASSLYPSGALYGYTF; CDR3nt: TGTGCCAGCAGCTTATATCCTTCCGGGGCCCTCTATGGCTACACCTTC
v_gene: TRBV15; j_gene: TRBJ1-1; d_gene: -; abundance: many; CDR3aa: CATSPKSGTEAFF; CDR3nt: TGTGCCACCAGTCCCAAATCGGGGACTGAAGCTTTCTTT
v_gene: TRBV12-3/TRBV12-4; j_gene: TRBJ2-3; d_gene: -; abundance: many; CDR3aa: CASKSGSTDTQYF; CDR3nt: TGTGCCAGCAAGTCTGGTAGCACAGATACGCAGTATTTT
v_gene: TRBV27; j_gene: TRBJ2-1; d_gene: TRBD2; abundance: many; CDR3aa: CASSRLAGGNEQFF; CDR3nt: TGTGCCAGCAGTCGTCTAGCGGGGGGGAATGAGCAGTTCTTC
v_gene: TRBV20-1; j_gene: TRBJ2-1; d_gene: TRBD2; abundance: many; CDR3aa: CSASPGLAAYNEQFF; CDR3nt: TGCAGTGCTTCACCGGGACTAGCAGCTTACAATGAGCAGTTCTTC
v_gene: TRBV6-2/TRBV6-3; j_gene: TRBJ2-6; d_gene: -; abundance: many; CDR3aa: CASSYSISGANVLTF; CDR3nt: TGTGCCAGCAGTTACTCGATCTCTGGGGCCAACGTCCTGACTTTC
v_gene: TRBV28; j_gene: TRBJ2-7; d_gene: TRBD1; abundance: few; CDR3aa: CASSGWDRVHEQYF; CDR3nt: TGTGCCAGCAGCGGTTGGGACAGGGTGCACGAGCAGTACTTC
v_gene: TRBV7-9; j_gene: TRBJ1-2; d_gene: TRBD1; abundance: many; CDR3aa: CASGTGGPPYGYTF; CDR3nt: TGTGCCAGCGGGACAGGGGGCCCCCCCTATGGCTACACCTTC
v_gene: TRBV14; j_gene: TRBJ1-2; d_gene: -; abundance: -; CDR3aa: CASSPKTAPYGYTF; CDR3nt: TGTGCCAGCAGCCCTAAGACTGCCCCTTATGGCTACACCTTC
v_gene: TRBV28; j_gene: TRBJ1-1; d_gene: -; abundance: many; CDR3aa: CASSLSGSTEAFF; CDR3nt: TGTGCCAGCAGTTTATCTGGGTCCACTGAAGCTTTCTTT
v_gene: TRBV7-9; j_gene: TRBJ2-7; d_gene: TRBD1; abundance: many; CDR3aa: CASSFAGQGAGEQYF; CDR3nt: TGTGCCAGCAGCTTCGCGGGACAGGGGGCGGGGGAGCAGTACTTC
v_gene: TRBV9; j_gene: TRBJ2-1; d_gene: -; abundance: many; CDR3aa: CASSSRDWGTEQFF; CDR3nt: TGTGCCAGCAGCTCACGGGACTGGGGGACTGAGCAGTTCTTC
v_gene: TRBV7-2; j_gene: TRBJ2-3; d_gene: -; abundance: many; CDR3aa: CASSLGGTPTDTQYF; CDR3nt: TGTGCCAGCAGCTTAGGTGGGACACCCACAGATACGCAGTATTTT
v_gene: TRBV7-9; j_gene: TRBJ2-6; d_gene: -; abundance: many; CDR3aa: CASSQGQRSSGANVLTF; CDR3nt: TGTGCCAGCAGCCAAGGACAGAGAAGCTCTGGGGCCAACGTCCTGACTTTC
v_gene: TRBV20-1; j_gene: TRBJ2-1; d_gene: -; abundance: many; CDR3aa: CSAWTGSSYNEQFF; CDR3nt: TGCAGTGCTTGGACGGGGAGCTCCTACAATGAGCAGTTCTTC
v_gene: TRBV6-5; j_gene: TRBJ1-3; d_gene: TRBD1; abundance: few; CDR3aa: CASSYLDRAPGNTIYF; CDR3nt: TGTGCCAGCAGTTACCTGGACAGGGCCCCTGGAAACACCATATATTTT
v_gene: TRBV27; j_gene: TRBJ2-7; d_gene: TRBD1; abundance: many; CDR3aa: CASSPAPGTGGYEQYF; CDR3nt: TGTGCCAGCAGCCCGGCACCCGGGACAGGGGGTTACGAGCAGTACTTC
v_gene: TRBV12-3/TRBV12-4; j_gene: TRBJ1-5; d_gene: -; abundance: many; CDR3aa: CASSASVYSNQPQHF; CDR3nt: TGTGCCAGCAGTGCCTCAGTGTATAGCAATCAGCCCCAGCATTTT
v_gene: TRBV5-1; j_gene: TRBJ1-1; d_gene: -; abundance: many; CDR3aa: CASSRDRNTEAFF; CDR3nt: TGCGCCAGCAGCCGAGACAGGAACACTGAAGCTTTCTTT
v_gene: TRBV28; j_gene: TRBJ1-1; d_gene: -; abundance: many; CDR3aa: CASSLGIRAFF; CDR3nt: TGTGCCAGCAGTTTGGGGATCCGGGCTTTCTTT
v_gene: TRBV20-1; j_gene: TRBJ2-7; d_gene: -; abundance: few; CDR3aa: CSAKGDYEQYF; CDR3nt: TGCAGTGCTAAAGGGGACTACGAGCAGTACTTC
v_gene: TRBV15; j_gene: TRBJ2-1; d_gene: TRBD2; abundance: many; CDR3aa: CAARGASGRGEQFF; CDR3nt: TGTGCCGCCAGAGGGGCTAGCGGGAGGGGGGAGCAGTTCTTC
v_gene: TRBV4-1; j_gene: TRBJ2-7; d_gene: -; abundance: many; CDR3aa: CASSPERSYEQYF; CDR3nt: TGCGCCAGCAGCCCCGAACGTTCCTACGAGCAGTACTTC
v_gene: TRBV2; j_gene: TRBJ2-2; d_gene: -; abundance: many; CDR3aa: CASSEAPVGGELFF; CDR3nt: TGTGCCAGCAGTGAAGCCCCCGTAGGGGGGGAGCTGTTTTTT
v_gene: TRBV4-3; j_gene: TRBJ2-1; d_gene: -; abundance: many; CDR3aa: CASSQESGRSSYNEQFF; CDR3nt: TGCGCCAGCAGCCAAGAAAGCGGTCGCAGCTCCTACAATGAGCAGTTCTTC
v_gene: TRBV5-1; j_gene: TRBJ1-1; d_gene: TRBD1; abundance: many; CDR3aa: CASSSPGQGTEAFF; CDR3nt: TGCGCCAGCAGCTCTCCGGGACAGGGTACTGAAGCTTTCTTT
v_gene: TRBV4-2; j_gene: TRBJ1-3; d_gene: -; abundance: many; CDR3aa: CASSPDRGAGNTIYF; CDR3nt: TGTGCCAGCAGCCCAGACAGAGGGGCTGGAAACACCATATATTTT
v_gene: TRBV7-9; j_gene: TRBJ1-5; d_gene: -; abundance: many; CDR3aa: CASSSQDQPQHF; CDR3nt: TGTGCCAGCAGCTCGCAGGATCAGCCCCAGCATTTT
v_gene: TRBV5-1; j_gene: TRBJ1-2; d_gene: TRBD1; abundance: -; CDR3aa: CASSLGDRRGYGYTF; CDR3nt: TGCGCCAGCAGCTTGGGGGACAGGCGCGGCTATGGCTACACCTTC
v_gene: TRBV4-2; j_gene: TRBJ2-3; d_gene: TRBD2; abundance: many; CDR3aa: CASSQVGSGGPDTQYF; CDR3nt: TGTGCCAGCAGCCAAGTTGGTAGCGGGGGACCAGATACGCAGTATTTT
v_gene: TRBV29-1; j_gene: TRBJ2-1; d_gene: -; abundance: many; CDR3aa: CSVEDLPPDVASNEQFF; CDR3nt: TGCAGCGTTGAAGATCTACCACCGGATGTAGCAAGCAATGAGCAGTTCTTC
v_gene: TRBV18; j_gene: TRBJ2-3; d_gene: TRBD1; abundance: -; CDR3aa: CASSPRDRGTQYF; CDR3nt: TGTGCCAGCTCACCGCGCGACAGGGGTACGCAGTATTTT